This T cell receptor beta chain comes out of a study of vaccination effects on CD4 cells after COVID-19. Culture proceeded for 10 days, and CD4+ T cells were then isolated. A half-medium replacement with IL-2 medium was carried out on days 3 and 7. Study results and limitations: Clones of infection and vaccine origin contracted markedly late after vaccination.

Germline V gene lookup returns CDR1 KGHSH and CDR2 LQKENI. V shed 8 bases and J shed 3 bases, with 9 bases lying between them. This CDR3 has 12 amino acids. Concerning this clone itself: Its cognate antigen is unknown.

Using immunoSEQ multiplex PCR, the repertoire was profiled, and TCRdb retains in-frame clones only, with some absent. The sample contains some 40,000 clones, 82% of which appear only once. The receptor was isolated from a human donor who received a COVID-19 vaccine. Here the sequenced sample was CD4+ T cells from PBMCs cultured without peptide, taken before COVID-19 vaccination. The chain uses TRBV18 and TRBJ2-3; D not certain. CDR3 amino acids: CASTRVTDTQYF. CDR3 DNA sequence: TGTGCCAGCACACGGGTGACAGATACGCAGTATTTT.